The next 6 T cell receptor beta chains were all read from a single sample in a study of T cells in tumors after PD-1 blockade. Sequenced by immunoSEQ multiplex PCR; TCRdb stores in-frame clones only, minus some. Among about 63,000 clones listed, around 74% were seen once. Source: PBMCs, taken after anti-PD-1 treatment. These receptors all stem from a human donor with basal cell carcinoma.

This rearrangement joins TRBV2 to TRBJ2-1; D unresolved. The CDR3 contains 16 residues. The germline V gene has CDR1 SNHLY and CDR2 FYNNEI. Deletions cut 0 bases from V and 5 bases from J, with 14 bases between. The CDR3 region is CASSEALPGAHNEQFF. Here the CDR3 DNA reads TGTGCCAGCAGTGAAGCGCTCCCTGGCGCCCACAATGAGCAGTTCTTC.

This clone has just a few counts. Other DNA sequences in the same sample also yield this CDR3. The chain couples TRBV2 to TRBJ1-5; D is undetermined. Germline-derived CDR1 and CDR2 are SNHLY and FYNNEI. The V end lost 3 bases, the J end lost 1 base, and 4 bases lay between the germline ends. The CDR3 consists of 13 residues. The CDR3: CASSDNSNQPQHF. CDR3 coding DNA: TGTGCCAGCAGTGATAACAGCAATCAGCCCCAGCATTTT.

This clone has a single count. The CDR3 is CASSQESRADTQYF. The CDR3 DNA reads as TGTGCCAGCAGCCAAGAGTCTAGGGCAGATACGCAGTATTTT. The chain recombines TRBV4-2 with TRBJ2-3; D gene unclear. The germline V gene encodes CDR1 LGHNA and CDR2 YNFKEQ. Deletions cut 0 bases from V and 4 bases from J, with 8 bases between. The CDR3 runs 14 residues.

This chain links TRBV6-1 with TRBJ2-1; TRBD2 agrees at 10 bases. V was pared by 3 bases and J by 6 bases, with 2 bases of the junction left unmatched. Germline V gene lookup returns CDR1 MNHNS and CDR2 SASEGT. This CDR3 has 14 residues. CDR3 region: CASSDRTSGNEQFF. The CDR3 DNA follows: TGTGCCAGCAGTGATAGGACTAGCGGCAATGAGCAGTTCTTC.

This clone was observed a single time. The chain has TRBV6-5 and TRBJ1-1, with a tentative D call TRBD1 (6 bases). Germline CDR1 MNHEY, CDR2 SVGAGI. V dropped 2 bases and J dropped 13 bases, with 20 bases sitting between them. CDR3 size: 14 residues. DNA of the CDR3: TGTGCCAGCAGTTACAGGGGGGGGCTAATGATTGATTTCTTT. It is translated as CASSYRGGLMIDFF.

This chain uses TRBV10-3 with TRBJ2-1, with 12 bases aligning to TRBD1. The CDR3 contains 13 residues. V shed 7 bases and J 9 bases; nucleotides not matched to a gene: 4. From germline, CDR1 is ENHRY and CDR2 SYGVKD. The CDR3 loop reads CAIMGQGAGEQFF. CDR3 coding DNA: TGTGCCATCATGGGACAGGGGGCAGGTGAGCAGTTCTTC.